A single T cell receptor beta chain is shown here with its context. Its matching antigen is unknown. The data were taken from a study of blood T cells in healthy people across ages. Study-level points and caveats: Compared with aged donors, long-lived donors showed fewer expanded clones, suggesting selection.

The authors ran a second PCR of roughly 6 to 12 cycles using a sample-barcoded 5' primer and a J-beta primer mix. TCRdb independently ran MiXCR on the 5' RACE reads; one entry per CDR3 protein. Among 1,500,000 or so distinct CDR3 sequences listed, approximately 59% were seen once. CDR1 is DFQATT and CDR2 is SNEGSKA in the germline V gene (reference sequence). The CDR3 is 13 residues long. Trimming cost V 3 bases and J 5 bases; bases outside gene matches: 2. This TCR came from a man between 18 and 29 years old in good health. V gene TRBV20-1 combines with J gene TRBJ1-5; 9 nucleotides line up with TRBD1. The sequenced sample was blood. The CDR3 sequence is CSARWTGDQPQHF. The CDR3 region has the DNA TGCAGTGCTAGGTGGACAGGGGATCAGCCCCAGCATTTT.